These T cell receptor beta chains were read from a single sample in a study of beta chain features in type 1 diabetes. The data were produced by immunoSEQ multiplex PCR, yet TCRdb's version contains in-frame clones alone and is incomplete. The sample has a few hundred thousand clones; 14% to 15% are singletons. Sequenced: naive CD4+ T cells from blood. These receptors all come from a young man with type 1 diabetes. CDR3s include the opening cysteine and the closing phenylalanine or tryptophan. The order of the fields is clone size, V gene, J gene, CDR3 protein. Only some rows state a clone size, as once, few, many or a class for expanded clones.

.	TRBV7-9	TRBJ2-1	CASSFGLAGGNEQFF
few	TRBV30	TRBJ1-1	CAWTGGRNTEAFF
.	TRBV28	TRBJ1-2	CASSQSQGYGYTF
few	TRBV5-1	TRBJ2-1	CASSLADRVYNEQFF
.	TRBV5-1	TRBJ2-7	CASSSEEKGQSSYEQYF
.	TRBV9	TRBJ2-1	CASSATGYNEQFF
.	TRBV7-2	TRBJ2-1	CASSSGRNEQFF
few	TRBV7-2	TRBJ2-5	CASSLRVAGVGETQYF
.	TRBV13	TRBJ2-1	CASSSSTRWRGLNEQFF
.	TRBV7-9	TRBJ2-7	CASTNPGTGRHEQYF
.	TRBV7-2	TRBJ1-2	CASSLDRVNGYTF
.	TRBV6-1	TRBJ2-5	CASRVGTVLETQYF
.	TRBV5-4	TRBJ1-2	CASGRDRGNGYTF
.	TRBV6-1	TRBJ2-6	CASVVSGANVLTF
.	TRBV27	TRBJ2-2	CASTDGSLGGTGELFF
.	TRBV27	TRBJ1-2	CASSLGLPSLNYGYTF
few	TRBV6-5	TRBJ1-2	CASSSRSTGLSYGYTF
few	TRBV5-4	TRBJ1-4	CASSLDPDSREKLFF
.	TRBV4-1	TRBJ1-1	CASSQGHGGMGTEAFF
.	TRBV18	TRBJ1-1	CASSPRTGTVTAFF
.	TRBV2	TRBJ2-7	CASSDGQGAHEQYF
.	TRBV19	TRBJ2-1	CASSNPEWVAGGSEQFF
.	TRBV30	TRBJ1-3	CAWTDRSSGNTIYF
.	TRBV25-1	TRBJ2-3	CASKLAGDASTDTQYF
few	TRBV2	TRBJ1-1	CASSVGGMNTEAFF